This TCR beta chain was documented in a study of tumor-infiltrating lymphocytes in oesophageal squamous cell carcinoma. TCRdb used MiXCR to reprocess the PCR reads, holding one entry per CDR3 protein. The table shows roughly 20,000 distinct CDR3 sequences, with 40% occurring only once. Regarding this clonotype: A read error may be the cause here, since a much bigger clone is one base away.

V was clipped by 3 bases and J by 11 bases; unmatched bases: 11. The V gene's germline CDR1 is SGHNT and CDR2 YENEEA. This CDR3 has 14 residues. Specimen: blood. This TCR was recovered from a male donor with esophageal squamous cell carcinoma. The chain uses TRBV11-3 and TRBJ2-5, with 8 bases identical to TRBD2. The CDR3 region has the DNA TGTGCCAGCAGCTTGGGACTAGGGCCTAATGAGCAGTACTTC. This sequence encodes CASSLGLGPNEQYF.